This passage covers 2 T cell receptor beta chains from one sample sequenced in a study of T cell responses to AZD1222 COVID-19 vaccine. Assay used: immunoSEQ multiplex PCR; TCRdb lists only in-frame clones, some missing. This sample carries fewer than 140,000 clones, about 90% of them seen once, and the ten largest clones take roughly 8%. Sequencing was performed on peripheral blood, taken 28 days after the second AZD1222 dose. These TCRs come from an adult who received the AZD1222 COVID-19 vaccine.

V usage is TRBV9 and J usage is TRBJ2-3; maybe TRBD2 (5 bases). The V end lost 4 bases, the J end lost 1 base, and 7 bases lay between the germline ends. CDR3 length: 13 amino acids. Germline V gives CDR1 SGDLS, CDR2 YYNGEE. In DNA, the CDR3 is TGTGCCAGCAGCTCCGGGGGCACAGATACGCAGTATTTT. Translating it yields CASSSGGTDTQYF.

The chain is built from TRBV29-1 and TRBJ1-3; 9 bases line up with TRBD1. This CDR3 has 18 amino acids. Germline loops: CDR1 SQVTM, CDR2 ANQGSEA. V lost 7 bases and J lost 4; bases outside the gene matches: 20. CDR3 in amino acids: CSASLPGQGVLAGNTIYF. Here the CDR3 DNA reads TGCAGCGCTTCACTTCCGGGACAGGGAGTATTGGCCGGAAACACCATATATTTT.